These T cell receptor beta chains were read from a single sample in a study of beta chain features in type 1 diabetes. Data came from immunoSEQ multiplex PCR; TCRdb stores just in-frame clones and leaves some out. The profile shows around 400,000 clones, around 12% of them singletons. The sample comprised naive CD4+ T cells from blood. These receptors originate from a man younger than 35 in good health. Each CDR3 is given with its conserved first and last residue. The order of the fields is CDR3 protein, CDR3 DNA, clone size, J gene, D gene, V gene. D genes are given only for firm matches. Clone size is shown for a subset of rows, as once, few, many or a class of expanded clone.

cdr3_aa: CASRGRVGTGTEAFF; cdr3_nt: TGCGCCAGCCGGGGCCGTGTCGGGACAGGCACTGAAGCTTTCTTT; clone_size: few; j_call: TRBJ1-1; d_call: TRBD1; v_call: TRBV5-1
cdr3_aa: CASSDEAKYSNQPQHF; cdr3_nt: TGTGCCAGCAGTGATGAAGCCAAATATAGCAATCAGCCCCAGCATTTT; clone_size: .; j_call: TRBJ1-5; d_call: .; v_call: TRBV2
cdr3_aa: CASSEAPGSYEQYF; cdr3_nt: TGTGCCAGCAGTGAAGCCCCGGGCTCCTACGAGCAGTACTTC; clone_size: .; j_call: TRBJ2-7; d_call: .; v_call: TRBV6-1
cdr3_aa: CAWNFWGAGNTIYF; cdr3_nt: TGTGCCTGGAATTTTTGGGGAGCTGGAAACACCATATATTTT; clone_size: few; j_call: TRBJ1-3; d_call: .; v_call: TRBV30
cdr3_aa: CASSQIYEGYYGQYF; cdr3_nt: TGTGCCAGCAGCCAGATCTATGAGGGCTACTATGGGCAGTACTTC; clone_size: .; j_call: TRBJ2-7; d_call: .; v_call: TRBV7-6
cdr3_aa: CASSLTGNQPQHF; cdr3_nt: TGTGCCAGCAGCTTAACAGGGAATCAGCCCCAGCATTTT; clone_size: few; j_call: TRBJ1-5; d_call: .; v_call: TRBV7-2
cdr3_aa: CASSGQGGQPQHF; cdr3_nt: TGTGCCAGCAGTGGGCAGGGAGGCCAGCCCCAGCATTTT; clone_size: .; j_call: TRBJ1-5; d_call: .; v_call: TRBV7-2
cdr3_aa: CASSLGQYTYEQYF; cdr3_nt: TGCGCCAGCAGCTTGGGACAGTATACCTACGAGCAGTACTTC; clone_size: .; j_call: TRBJ2-7; d_call: .; v_call: TRBV5-1
cdr3_aa: CAWSGPVLAGGGSYNEQFF; cdr3_nt: TGTGCCTGGAGTGGACCAGTACTAGCGGGAGGGGGCTCCTACAATGAGCAGTTCTTC; clone_size: few; j_call: TRBJ2-1; d_call: TRBD2; v_call: TRBV30
cdr3_aa: CATSRAPSEQFF; cdr3_nt: TGTGCCACCAGCAGAGCCCCTTCGGAGCAGTTCTTC; clone_size: few; j_call: TRBJ2-1; d_call: .; v_call: TRBV15
cdr3_aa: CSVGTGGSPLHF; cdr3_nt: TGCAGCGTTGGGACAGGGGGTTCACCCCTCCACTTT; clone_size: .; j_call: TRBJ1-6; d_call: TRBD1; v_call: TRBV29-1
cdr3_aa: CASSLAGGEETQYF; cdr3_nt: TGTGCCAGCAGCTTGGCAGGGGGCGAAGAGACCCAGTACTTC; clone_size: .; j_call: TRBJ2-5; d_call: TRBD1; v_call: TRBV5-4
cdr3_aa: CASSSVTVRRSYEQYF; cdr3_nt: TGTGCCAGCAGTTCGGTTACGGTCCGCCGCTCCTACGAGCAGTACTTC; clone_size: .; j_call: TRBJ2-7; d_call: .; v_call: TRBV7-8
cdr3_aa: CATSRDRSYEQYF; cdr3_nt: TGTGCCACCAGCCGGGACAGGTCCTACGAGCAGTACTTC; clone_size: .; j_call: TRBJ2-7; d_call: TRBD1; v_call: TRBV15
cdr3_aa: CASSVVGTSTEAFF; cdr3_nt: TGTGCCAGCAGCGTAGTCGGGACAAGCACTGAAGCTTTCTTT; clone_size: .; j_call: TRBJ1-1; d_call: .; v_call: TRBV9
cdr3_aa: CASSLAADKETQYF; cdr3_nt: TGCGCCAGCAGCCTGGCGGCGGATAAGGAGACCCAGTACTTC; clone_size: .; j_call: TRBJ2-5; d_call: .; v_call: TRBV5-1
cdr3_aa: CASSPGLFTDTQYF; cdr3_nt: TGTGCCAGCAGCCCAGGACTCTTCACAGATACGCAGTATTTT; clone_size: .; j_call: TRBJ2-3; d_call: .; v_call: TRBV9